This TCR beta chain emerged from a study of long-term antiretroviral therapy in people with HIV. Study-wide results and caveats: Diversity rose after ART but stayed below transplant donor controls. Pre-ART expanded TRB clones stayed dominant throughout, though often decreasing after ART. Adherence to ART, viral resistance and therapy changes lacked any data. Specimens of blood were obtained during 2004 to 2017, possibly under older ART regimens.

V was trimmed by 5 bases and J by 6 bases, leaving 8 bases between them. The CDR3 spans 12 residues. Germline CDR1 and CDR2: SGHTA and FQGTGA. Notes on this clone: The antigen remains unidentified.

Assay version v3.0 of immunoSEQ was used, and it was run at survey level. The repertoire was sequenced with immunoSEQ multiplex PCR; TCRdb's copy has only in-frame clones and lacks some. The data contain over 35,000 clones, less than 95% of them singletons. The sequence derives from a young man with HIV. The gene calls are TRBV7-3 and TRBJ2-1; D possibly uses TRBD1 or TRBD2 (5 bases each). The source was unsorted PBMCs, collected around 9.2 years after starting antiretroviral therapy. The CDR3 loop is CASSLRGNEQFF. The CDR3 coding sequence is TGTGCCAGCAGCCTGAGGGGCAATGAGCAGTTCTTC.